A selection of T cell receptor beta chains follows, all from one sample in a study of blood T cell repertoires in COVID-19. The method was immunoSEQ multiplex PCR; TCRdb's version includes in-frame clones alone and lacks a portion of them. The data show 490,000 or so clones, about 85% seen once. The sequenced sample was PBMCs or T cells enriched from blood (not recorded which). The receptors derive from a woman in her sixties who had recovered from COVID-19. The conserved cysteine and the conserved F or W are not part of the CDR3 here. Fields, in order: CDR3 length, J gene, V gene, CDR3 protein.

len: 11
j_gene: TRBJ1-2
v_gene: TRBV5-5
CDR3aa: LNGTDKNYGYT

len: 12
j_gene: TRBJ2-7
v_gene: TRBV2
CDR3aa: ASSAGGGAYEQY

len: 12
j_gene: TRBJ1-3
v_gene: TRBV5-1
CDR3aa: ASSLTSSGNTIY

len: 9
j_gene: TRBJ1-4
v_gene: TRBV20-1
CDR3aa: SAISNEKLF

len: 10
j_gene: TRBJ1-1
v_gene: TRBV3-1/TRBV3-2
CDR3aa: ASSRRDREAF

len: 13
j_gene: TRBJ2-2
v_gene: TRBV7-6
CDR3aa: ASSFTSGGFGELF

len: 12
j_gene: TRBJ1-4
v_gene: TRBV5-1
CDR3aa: ASSGGPEGEKLF

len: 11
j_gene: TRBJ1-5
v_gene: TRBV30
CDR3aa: AWSGDTNQPQH

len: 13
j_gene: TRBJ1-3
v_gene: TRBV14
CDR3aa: ASSQGGQGGNTIY

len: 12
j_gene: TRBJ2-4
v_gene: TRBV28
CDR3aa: ASSLGQGKNIQY

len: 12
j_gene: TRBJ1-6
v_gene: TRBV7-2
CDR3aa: ASSPRGGNSPLH

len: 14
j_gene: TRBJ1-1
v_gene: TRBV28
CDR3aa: ASRPGGTILNTEAF

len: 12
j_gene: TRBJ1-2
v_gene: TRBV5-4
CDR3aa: ASSFGGKRYGYT

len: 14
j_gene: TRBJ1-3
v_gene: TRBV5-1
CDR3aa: ASSLGQLLSGNTIY

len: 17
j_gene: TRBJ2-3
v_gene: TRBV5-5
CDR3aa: ASSLPTYTGQSSTDTQY

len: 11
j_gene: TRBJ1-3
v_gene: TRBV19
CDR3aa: ASSGESGNTIY

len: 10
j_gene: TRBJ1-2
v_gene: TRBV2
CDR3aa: ASTGRNYGYT

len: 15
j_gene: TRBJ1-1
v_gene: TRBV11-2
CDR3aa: ASSRILRGPSNTEAF

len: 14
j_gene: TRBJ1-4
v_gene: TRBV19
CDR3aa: ASSSDRDSTNEKLF

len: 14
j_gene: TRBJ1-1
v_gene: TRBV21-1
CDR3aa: ASSSRDSGVNTEAF

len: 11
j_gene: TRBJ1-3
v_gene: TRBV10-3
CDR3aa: AITQGGGNTIY

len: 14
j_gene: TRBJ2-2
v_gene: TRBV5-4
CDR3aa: ASSRGAQGGTGELF

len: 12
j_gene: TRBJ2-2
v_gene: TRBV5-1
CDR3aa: ASSSKSGTGELF

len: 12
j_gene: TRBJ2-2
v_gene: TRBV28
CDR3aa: ASKTGANTGELF

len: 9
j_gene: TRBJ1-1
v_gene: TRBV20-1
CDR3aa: SAPGGFEAF

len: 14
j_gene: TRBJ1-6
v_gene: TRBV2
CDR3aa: ASSEATSSYNSPLH

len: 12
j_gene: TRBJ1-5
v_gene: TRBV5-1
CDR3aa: ASSPVGGGQPQH

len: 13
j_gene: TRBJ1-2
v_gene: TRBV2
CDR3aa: ASSKGGLANYGYT

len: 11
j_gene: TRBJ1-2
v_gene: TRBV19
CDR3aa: ASSLLEFGGYT

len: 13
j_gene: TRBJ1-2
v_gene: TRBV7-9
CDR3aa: ASSQWTGTNYGYT

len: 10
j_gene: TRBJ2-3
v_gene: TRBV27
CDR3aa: ASSPGTDTQY

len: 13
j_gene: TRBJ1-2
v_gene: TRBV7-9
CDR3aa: ASSLLGLTYGGYT

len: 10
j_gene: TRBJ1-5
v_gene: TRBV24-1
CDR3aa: ATSNGVQPQH

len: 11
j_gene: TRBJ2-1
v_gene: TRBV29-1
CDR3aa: SVGLASYNEQF

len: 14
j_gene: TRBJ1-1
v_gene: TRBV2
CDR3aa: ASSEEAGQENTEAF

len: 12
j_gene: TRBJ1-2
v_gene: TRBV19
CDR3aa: ASRRRGENYGYT

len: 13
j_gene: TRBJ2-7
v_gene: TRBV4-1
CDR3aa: ASSQQRGTPYEQY

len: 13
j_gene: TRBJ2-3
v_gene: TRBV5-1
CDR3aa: ASSFGTSGVDTQY

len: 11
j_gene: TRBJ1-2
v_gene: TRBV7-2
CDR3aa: ASSTQTDYGYT

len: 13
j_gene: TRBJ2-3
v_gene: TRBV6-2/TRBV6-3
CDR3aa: ASSSWTGGRDTQY

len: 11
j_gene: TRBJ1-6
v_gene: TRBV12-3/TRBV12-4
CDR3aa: ASSRIGGSPLH

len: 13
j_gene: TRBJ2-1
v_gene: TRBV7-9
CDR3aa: ASSLWGSGGNEQF

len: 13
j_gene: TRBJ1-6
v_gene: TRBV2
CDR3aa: ASSDRRSINSPLH

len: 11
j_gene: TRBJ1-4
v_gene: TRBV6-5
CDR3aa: ASKVGGSEKLF

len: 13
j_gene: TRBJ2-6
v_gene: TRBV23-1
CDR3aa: ASSHRESGANVLT

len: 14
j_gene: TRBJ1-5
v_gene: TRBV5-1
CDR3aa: ASSCPGTPSNQPQH

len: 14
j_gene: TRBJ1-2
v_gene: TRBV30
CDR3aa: AWSVQGLQLNYGYT

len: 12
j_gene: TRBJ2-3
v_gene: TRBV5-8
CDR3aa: ASSAGPHTDTQY

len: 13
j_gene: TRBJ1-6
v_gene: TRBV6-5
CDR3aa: ATLPGTVYNSPLH

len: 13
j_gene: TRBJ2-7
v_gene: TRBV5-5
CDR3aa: ASSLLAGGPYEQY

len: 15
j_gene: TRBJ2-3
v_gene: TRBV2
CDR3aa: ASIGPSGGWGTDTQY

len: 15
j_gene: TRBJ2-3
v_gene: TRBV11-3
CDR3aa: ASSTRDRGRGTDTQY

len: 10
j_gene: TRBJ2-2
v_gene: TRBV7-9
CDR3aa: ASSLWREELF

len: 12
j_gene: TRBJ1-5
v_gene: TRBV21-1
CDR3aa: ASGPPGVNQPQH

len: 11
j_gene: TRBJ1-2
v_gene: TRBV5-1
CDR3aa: ASSSDIGYGYT

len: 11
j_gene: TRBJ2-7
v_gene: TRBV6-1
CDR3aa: ASSEGQIQEQY

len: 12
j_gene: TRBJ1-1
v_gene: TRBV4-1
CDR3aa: ASSHQRDRGEAF

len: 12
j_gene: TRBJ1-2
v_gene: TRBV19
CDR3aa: ASSVGQVNYGYT

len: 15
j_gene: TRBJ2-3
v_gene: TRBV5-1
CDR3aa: ASSLVIAGASTDTQY

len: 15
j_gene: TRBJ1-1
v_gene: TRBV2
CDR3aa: ASSDSRDSPRNTEAF